These 14 T cell receptor beta chains share one sample of origin, sequenced in a study of cytomegalovirus exposure and HLA in healthy donors. The PCR was carried out with 60 Vbeta primers and 13 Jbeta primers. Only in-frame clones appear in the TCRdb table, and some are missing; sequencing was by immunoSEQ multiplex PCR. The table has about 110,000 clones, roughly three quarters seen once. Sequenced sample: PBMCs. The receptors derive from a woman between 45 and 60 years old in good health and CMV-seropositive.

This clone showed up just once. The chain combines TRBV21-1 with TRBJ1-4. TRBV21-1 is assigned pseudogene status. The CDR3 contains 15 residues. As DNA, the CDR3 is TGTGCCAGCAGCAAAGGTCCGGGGGGCAGGGAAAAACTGTTTTTT. This encodes CASSKGPGGREKLFF.

V usage is TRBV25-1 and J usage is TRBJ2-3; the D is unclear. The germline V and J ends were trimmed by 10 bases and 6 bases, with 14 bases remaining between them. This CDR3 is 12 amino acids long. Looked up from germline, CDR1 is MGHDK and CDR2 is SYGVNS. The CDR3 DNA reads TGTGCCATCAAAACTGAGTGGGATACGCAGTATTTT. Translated: CAIKTEWDTQYF. Together with reference TRBV25-1 and TRBJ2-3, the CDR3 gives the full variable domain: EADIYQTPRYLVIGTGKKITLECSQTMGHDKMYWYQQDPGMELHLIHYSYGVNSTEKGDLSSESTVSRIRTEHFPLTLESARPSHTSQYLCAIKTEWDTQYFGPGTRLTVL.

V and J are TRBV19 and TRBJ2-7; unclear D gene. The CDR3 is 14 residues long. Trimming took 3 bases from V and 1 from J, leaving 10 bases between them. The germline CDR1 and CDR2 sequences are LNHDA and SQIVND (reference sequence). Written as DNA, the CDR3 is TGTGCCAGTAGTATCTCGGTCAGGTCCTACGAGCAGTACTTC. It codes for CASSISVRSYEQYF.

The chain carries TRBV7-2 and TRBJ2-7; D is possibly TRBD2 (6 bases). This CDR3 contains 15 residues. Looked up from germline, CDR1 is SGHTA and CDR2 is FQGNSA. The V end lost 5 bases, the J end lost 3 bases, and 17 bases lay between the germline ends. The CDR3 loop reads CASSTQPGLRYEQYF. In DNA form, the CDR3 reads TGTGCCAGCAGCACTCAACCGGGACTCCGCTACGAGCAGTACTTC.

This chain uses TRBV5-1 with TRBJ1-1; TRBD1 agrees at 7 bases. The CDR3 loop spans 14 amino acids. V gave up 0 bases and J gave up 5 bases; unmatched junction bases: 4. Germline CDR1 SGHRS, CDR2 YFSETQ. This chain's CDR3 is CASSLGDRATEAFF. The CDR3 DNA follows: TGCGCCAGCAGCTTGGGTGACAGGGCTACTGAAGCTTTCTTT.

The V and J genes are TRBV5-1 and TRBJ2-5, with 9 bases lining up with TRBD2. The CDR3 is 15 amino acids. Losses at the gene ends were 0 bases for V and 1 base for J; bases not matched to a gene: 1. Germline V gene data show CDR1 as SGHRS and CDR2 as YFSETQ. In DNA, the CDR3 is TGCGCCAGCAGCTTGGGACTAGCGGCCCAAGAGACCCAGTACTTC. It is translated as CASSLGLAAQETQYF.

The chain carries TRBV27 and TRBJ2-6, with 7 bases that match TRBD1. This CDR3 is built from 15 residues. CDR1 and CDR2 from the germline V gene are MNHEY and SMNVEV (reference sequence). Trimming cost V 6 bases and J 2 bases; bases outside gene matches: 4. CDR3 bases: TGTGCCAGCAGCCTGACAGGGACTGGGGCCAACGTCCTGACTTTC. Residues: CASSLTGTGANVLTF.

In its sample, this clone was seen a few times. The chain couples TRBV4-3 to TRBJ1-2; 10 bases line up with TRBD1. The CDR3 is made up of 16 amino acids. The trim removed 0 bases at V and 5 bases at J, leaving 6 bases unmatched. Germline V gene sequence: CDR1 LGHNA, CDR2 YSLEER. In DNA, the CDR3 is TGCGCCAGCAGCCAAGAAGGGACAGGGGTCCCTTATGGCTACACCTTC. It yields the protein CASSQEGTGVPYGYTF.

V and J are TRBV14 and TRBJ1-6; TRBD1 is a possible D gene (6 bases). Germline V gene sequence: CDR1 SGHDN, CDR2 FVKESK. The CDR3 extends over 15 amino acids. V gave up 5 bases and J gave up 8 bases, with 16 bases separating them. CDR3 sequence (DNA): TGTGCCAGCAGCGAGAACGCAGGGGCCTATTCACCCCTCCACTTT. It encodes CASSENAGAYSPLHF.

The V gene is TRBV7-3, the J gene TRBJ2-1; D not certain. V lost 1 base, J lost 4 bases, and 8 bases lay in between. Germline assignment: CDR1 SGHTA and CDR2 FQGTGA. The CDR3 extends over 14 amino acids. The CDR3 is CASSLSGHYNEQFF. Written as DNA, the CDR3 is TGTGCCAGCAGCTTAAGCGGCCATTACAATGAGCAGTTCTTC.

The chain joins TRBV18 to TRBJ2-2; possible D gene TRBD2, 5 bases. The CDR3 consists of 16 residues. Trimming took 4 bases from V and 0 from J, leaving 12 bases between them. The germline CDR1 and CDR2 sequences are KGHSH and LQKENI. The CDR3 nucleotides are TGTGCCAGCTCACTGCGGGCGCGCACGAACACCGGGGAGCTGTTTTTT. As protein: CASSLRARTNTGELFF.

This CDR3 is CASSQGWGNVGQETQYF. The CDR3 DNA reads as TGCGCCAGCAGCCAAGGGTGGGGCAATGTAGGTCAAGAGACCCAGTACTTC. The chain recombines TRBV4-1 with TRBJ2-5; tentatively, D is TRBD1 (5 bases). Trimming stripped 1 base from V and 2 bases from J, with 17 bases between. The CDR3 covers 17 residues. The germline V gene has CDR1 MGHRA and CDR2 YSYEKL.

The chain combines TRBV9 with TRBJ2-2; the match to TRBD1 covers 8 bases. The length of the CDR3 is 17 residues. The V segment lost 2 bases and the J segment 2 bases; nucleotides outside the gene matches: 8. Germline-derived CDR1 and CDR2 are SGDLS and YYNGEE. The CDR3 DNA reads TGTGCCAGCAGCGTTTTAGGACAGGGAGGCAACACCGGGGAGCTGTTTTTT. Protein sequence: CASSVLGQGGNTGELFF.

CDR3 nucleotide sequence: TGTGCCAGCTCGTCCACCCAAGCGGGAGTCCCCGAGCAGTACTTC. It translates to CASSSTQAGVPEQYF. This rearrangement joins TRBV18 to TRBJ2-7; 8 bases align to TRBD2. V was pared by 6 bases and J by 6 bases, with 13 bases of the junction left unmatched. The V gene's germline CDR1 is KGHSH and CDR2 LQKENI. The length of the CDR3 is 15 residues.